This record looks at one T cell receptor beta chain sequence and its context. What it recognizes is unknown. Here immunoSEQ multiplex PCR was the method, and the copy in TCRdb shows in-frame clones only, minus some. The sample has 15,000 to 20,000 clones; 80% to 90% are singletons. The data were taken from a study of T cell clonotyping in hematopoietic cell transplantation. Whole-study findings and limits: Broader posttransplant TCR repertoire diversity was predicted by graft donor and pretransplant recipient Inverse Simpson Index values. No sorting was done, leaving CD4 and CD8 contributions mixed. After transplant, recipient diversity fell while pathologically expanded clonotypes grew through day 180. At the given depth, recipient repertoires were over 95% de novo clonotypes.

Trimming removed 2 bases at V and 0 bases at J, with 14 bases between. This CDR3 spans 16 amino acids. CDR1 and CDR2 from the germline V gene are ENHRY and SYGVKD. The sequence came from a woman aged 40 to 49 in good health. Some clones in this sample may be carry-over from other donors' samples. Sequenced material: peripheral blood mononuclear cells. The rearrangement links TRBV10-3 to TRBJ2-7; tentative D call: TRBD1 (5 bases). CDR3 coding DNA: TGTGCCATCAGTGAGGAAGACAGCACAAGCTCCTACGAGCAGTACTTC. This codes for CAISEEDSTSSYEQYF.